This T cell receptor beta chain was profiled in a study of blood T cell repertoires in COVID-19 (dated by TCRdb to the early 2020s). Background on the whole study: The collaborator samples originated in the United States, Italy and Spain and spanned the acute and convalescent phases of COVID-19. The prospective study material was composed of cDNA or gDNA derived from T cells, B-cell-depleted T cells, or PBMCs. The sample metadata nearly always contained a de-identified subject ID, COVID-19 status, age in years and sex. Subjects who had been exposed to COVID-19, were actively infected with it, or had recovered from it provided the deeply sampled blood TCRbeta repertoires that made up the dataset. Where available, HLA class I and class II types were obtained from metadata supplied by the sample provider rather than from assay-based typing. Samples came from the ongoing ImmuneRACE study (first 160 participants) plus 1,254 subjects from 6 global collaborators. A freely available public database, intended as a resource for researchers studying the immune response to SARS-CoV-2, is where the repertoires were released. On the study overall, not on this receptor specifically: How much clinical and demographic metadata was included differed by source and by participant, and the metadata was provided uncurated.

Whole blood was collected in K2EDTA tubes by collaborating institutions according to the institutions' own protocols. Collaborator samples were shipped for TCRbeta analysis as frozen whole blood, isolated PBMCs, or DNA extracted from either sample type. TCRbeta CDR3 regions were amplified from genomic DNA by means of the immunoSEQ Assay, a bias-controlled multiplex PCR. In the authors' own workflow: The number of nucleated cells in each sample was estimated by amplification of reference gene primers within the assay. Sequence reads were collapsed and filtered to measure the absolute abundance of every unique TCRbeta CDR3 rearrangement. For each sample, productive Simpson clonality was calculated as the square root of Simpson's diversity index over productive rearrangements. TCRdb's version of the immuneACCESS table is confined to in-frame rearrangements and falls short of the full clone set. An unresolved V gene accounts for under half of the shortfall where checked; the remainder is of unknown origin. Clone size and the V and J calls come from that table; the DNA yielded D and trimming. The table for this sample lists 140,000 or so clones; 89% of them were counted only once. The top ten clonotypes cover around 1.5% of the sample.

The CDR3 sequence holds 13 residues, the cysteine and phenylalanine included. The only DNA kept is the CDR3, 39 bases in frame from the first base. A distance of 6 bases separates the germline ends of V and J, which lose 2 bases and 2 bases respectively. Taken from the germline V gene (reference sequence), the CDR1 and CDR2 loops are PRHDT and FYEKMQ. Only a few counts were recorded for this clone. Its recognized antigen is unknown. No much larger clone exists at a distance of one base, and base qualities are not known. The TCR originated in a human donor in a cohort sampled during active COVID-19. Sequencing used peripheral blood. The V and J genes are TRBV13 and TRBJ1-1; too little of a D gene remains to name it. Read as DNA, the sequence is TGTGCCAGCAGCTTACCAGTTAACACTGAAGCTTTCTTT. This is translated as CASSLPVNTEAFF.